This T cell receptor beta chain was captured by sequencing in a study of T cell repertoires in cytomegalovirus infection. Study as a whole: Well-studied HLA-B-restricted epitopes and recently identified HLA-C-restricted epitopes of CMV were both used in the study. It can be stated that public TCR beta signatures indicated CMV infection as well as a matching HLA type.

TCRdb re-analysed the reads in MiXCR, keeping a single row per CDR3 protein. The table shows some 130,000 distinct CDR3 sequences, with 32% occurring only once. Deletions cut 5 bases from V and 2 bases from J, with 17 bases between. The CDR3 has 16 amino acids. CDR1 LNHDA and CDR2 SQIVND come from the germline V gene (reference sequence). Comment on this clonotype: No antigen is known for it.

General study findings and limits: Cumulative frequency of public TCR beta families picked out carriers of CMV plus the relevant HLA.

The sequence was obtained from a human donor in good health (CMV status not recorded). Some clones in this sample may be carry-over from other donors' samples. This specimen was CD8+ T cells from cultured PBMCs, taken from culture after CMV antigen stimulation. This chain connects TRBV19 to TRBJ2-3, with a tentative D call TRBD2 (6 bases). This CDR3 reads CASSATGGTHTDTQYF. CDR3 nucleotides: TGTGCCAGTAGTGCCACCGGGGGAACCCACACAGATACGCAGTATTTT.